This T cell receptor (beta chain) came from a study of T-cell memory formation after mild COVID-19. Study-wide context: Largely, TCR clusters stayed within a single donor. Findings and limits, study-wide: Whereas later expanders leaned CD4+, clones contracting day 15 to 85 showed a balanced CD4/CD8 makeup. Several responding clones turned up in pre-infection memory, indicating that cross-reactive memory may have taken part. Most CD4+ clones that shrank were in CM and EM, while CD8+ ones turned up in EMRA.

TCRdb re-derived calls from the 5' RACE reads in MiXCR, one entry per CDR3 protein. The sample has approximately 500,000 distinct CDR3 sequences; more than 20% are singletons. Germline CDR1 and CDR2: SGHRS and YFSETQ. The ends were cut back, 1 base at V and 7 bases at J, with 11 bases in the middle. The CDR3 length is 13 residues. This clonotype was counted between two and nine times. The antigen remains unidentified. Source material: PBMCs or a T cell subset sorted from them (not recorded which). The clonotype comes from an adult woman who had mild COVID-19 (a few samples of this study predate the infection). Cell type and time point are not known. This chain joins TRBV5-1 and TRBJ1-1; D not certain. The CDR3 nucleotides are TGCGCCAGCAGCTTGATGGGCCCAATTGAAGCTTTCTTT. It translates to CASSLMGPIEAFF.